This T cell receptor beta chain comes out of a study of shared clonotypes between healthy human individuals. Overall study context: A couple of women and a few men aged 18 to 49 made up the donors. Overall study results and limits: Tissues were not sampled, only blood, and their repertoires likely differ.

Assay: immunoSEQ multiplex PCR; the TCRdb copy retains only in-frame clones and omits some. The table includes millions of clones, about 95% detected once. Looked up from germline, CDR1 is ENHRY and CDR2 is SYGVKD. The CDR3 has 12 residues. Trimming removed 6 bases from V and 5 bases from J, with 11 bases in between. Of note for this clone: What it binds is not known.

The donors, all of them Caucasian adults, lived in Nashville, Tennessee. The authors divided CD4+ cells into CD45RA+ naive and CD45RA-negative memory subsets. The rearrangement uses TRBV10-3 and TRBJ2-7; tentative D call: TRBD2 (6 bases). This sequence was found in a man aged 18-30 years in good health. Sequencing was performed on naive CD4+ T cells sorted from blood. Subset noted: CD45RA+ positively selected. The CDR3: CAISGGTHEQYF. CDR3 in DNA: TGTGCCATCAGCGGAGGGACCCACGAGCAGTACTTC.